Listed below are T cell receptor beta chains from one sample, sequenced in a study of CD4 T cells in relation to SARS-CoV-2 and coronaviruses. The protocol was immunoSEQ multiplex PCR, while the TCRdb copy is restricted to in-frame clones and leaves out a portion. Here the sample spans 50,000 to 70,000 clones, 80% to 90% being singletons. Sequencing was performed on memory CD4+ T cells from PBMCs. These receptors were taken from a human donor in good health. The CDR3 runs from the conserved cysteine through the conserved F or W. A D gene is named only where the DNA matches it firmly. Clone sizes are given selectively: once, few, many, or a class where the clone is expanded.

v_gene: TRBV5-1
j_gene: TRBJ2-1
d_gene: .
abundance: .
CDR3nt: TGCGCCAGCAGCTTGGGACGGAACTACAATGAGCAGTTCTTC
CDR3aa: CASSLGRNYNEQFF

v_gene: TRBV28
j_gene: TRBJ1-5
d_gene: .
abundance: .
CDR3nt: TGTGCCAGCAGTTATCAACAGGGAAATCAGCCCCAGCATTTT
CDR3aa: CASSYQQGNQPQHF

v_gene: TRBV30
j_gene: TRBJ2-7
d_gene: .
abundance: .
CDR3nt: TGTGCCTGGAGTTTCAGGGGCGACGAGCAGTACTTC
CDR3aa: CAWSFRGDEQYF

v_gene: TRBV1
j_gene: TRBJ1-6
d_gene: .
abundance: .
CDR3nt: TGCACCAGCCGCGGGGCGTGGTCACCCCTCCACTTT
CDR3aa: CTSRGAWSPLHF

v_gene: TRBV10-3
j_gene: TRBJ1-2
d_gene: .
abundance: .
CDR3nt: TGTGCCATCAGTGAGGACAGAGACTATGGCTACACCTTC
CDR3aa: CAISEDRDYGYTF

v_gene: TRBV9
j_gene: TRBJ1-1
d_gene: .
abundance: .
CDR3nt: TGTGCCAGCAGCGTAAAAAAACCGATGAACACTGAAGCTTTCTTT
CDR3aa: CASSVKKPMNTEAFF

v_gene: TRBV7-9
j_gene: TRBJ2-4
d_gene: TRBD2
abundance: .
CDR3nt: TGTGCCAGCAGCTACACCGGACGGGGGGGCATTCAGTACTTC
CDR3aa: CASSYTGRGGIQYF

v_gene: TRBV19
j_gene: TRBJ1-3
d_gene: .
abundance: .
CDR3nt: TGTGCCAGTAGAGCCGGCAGCTCTGGAAACACCATATATTTT
CDR3aa: CASRAGSSGNTIYF

v_gene: TRBV6-1
j_gene: TRBJ2-3
d_gene: TRBD1
abundance: .
CDR3nt: TGTGCCAGCAGTGAGGGGACAGGCCTGGTAGATACGCAGTATTTT
CDR3aa: CASSEGTGLVDTQYF

v_gene: TRBV5-6
j_gene: TRBJ2-5
d_gene: TRBD1
abundance: .
CDR3nt: TGTGCCAGCAGCCAGGGACAGGGGGGGGAGACCCAGTACTTC
CDR3aa: CASSQGQGGETQYF

v_gene: TRBV10-3
j_gene: TRBJ2-7
d_gene: .
abundance: .
CDR3nt: TGTGCCATCAGCAACACGACCTCCTACGAGCAGTACTTC
CDR3aa: CAISNTTSYEQYF

v_gene: TRBV28
j_gene: TRBJ2-2
d_gene: TRBD2
abundance: .
CDR3nt: TGTGCCACCAGGGAGGGAGCCGGGGAGCTGTTTTTT
CDR3aa: CATREGAGELFF

v_gene: TRBV5-1
j_gene: TRBJ1-1
d_gene: .
abundance: once
CDR3nt: TGCGCCAGCAGCTATGGACAGCCGAACACTGAAGCTTTCTTT
CDR3aa: CASSYGQPNTEAFF

v_gene: TRBV7-7
j_gene: TRBJ2-7
d_gene: .
abundance: once
CDR3nt: TGTGCTAGCAGCTACTACCAAGGGCCAGGGCCCTACGAGCAGTACTTC
CDR3aa: CASSYYQGPGPYEQYF

v_gene: TRBV7-9
j_gene: TRBJ1-5
d_gene: .
abundance: .
CDR3nt: TGTGCCAGCAGCCACGCGGGAGGGCGACGCAATCAGCCCCAGCATTTT
CDR3aa: CASSHAGGRRNQPQHF

v_gene: TRBV9
j_gene: TRBJ1-2
d_gene: TRBD1
abundance: .
CDR3nt: TGTGCCAGCAGCGCGCGGGACAGGGAAAACAATGGCTACACCTTC
CDR3aa: CASSARDRENNGYTF

v_gene: TRBV28
j_gene: TRBJ2-3
d_gene: .
abundance: .
CDR3nt: TGTGCCAGCAAGGGGTCTCCGAGGGTATTCACAGATACGCAGTATTTT
CDR3aa: CASKGSPRVFTDTQYF

v_gene: TRBV18
j_gene: TRBJ2-5
d_gene: .
abundance: .
CDR3nt: TGTGCCAGCTCCCGGATATCACAGCAAGAGACCCAGTACTTC
CDR3aa: CASSRISQQETQYF